A single sample gave rise to the 2 T cell receptor beta chains below, sequenced in a study of blood T cell repertoires in COVID-19. Clones were read by immunoSEQ multiplex PCR, and TCRdb kept only the in-frame ones, dropping some. The sample records 95,000 to 150,000 clones, 55% to 75% being singletons. Material: peripheral blood. These receptors all stem from a human donor with acute or convalescent COVID-19. The donor label of this sample is uncertain.

This clone was seen a single time. This rearrangement joins TRBV4-1 to TRBJ1-6, with TRBD1 matching 8 bases. Germline CDR1 reads MGHRA; CDR2 reads YSYEKL. The ends lost 1 base at V and 12 bases at J; junction bases unmatched: 8. The length of the CDR3 is 15 residues. CDR3 bases: TGCGCCAGCAGCCAAGCGGACAGGGCTGCTCAACCCCTCCACTTT. Its protein is CASSQADRAAQPLHF.

This clone was picked up one time. This chain joins TRBV5-5 and TRBJ2-6; TRBD1 aligns across 9 bases. V gave up 4 bases and J gave up 6 bases; unmatched junction bases: 11. Germline assignment: CDR1 SGHKS and CDR2 YYEKEE (reference sequence). CDR3 size: 17 residues. The CDR3, as DNA: TGTGCCAGCAGCAGCAGGACAGGGGAGAGGCCGGCCAACGTCCTGACTTTC. Its protein product is CASSSRTGERPANVLTF.